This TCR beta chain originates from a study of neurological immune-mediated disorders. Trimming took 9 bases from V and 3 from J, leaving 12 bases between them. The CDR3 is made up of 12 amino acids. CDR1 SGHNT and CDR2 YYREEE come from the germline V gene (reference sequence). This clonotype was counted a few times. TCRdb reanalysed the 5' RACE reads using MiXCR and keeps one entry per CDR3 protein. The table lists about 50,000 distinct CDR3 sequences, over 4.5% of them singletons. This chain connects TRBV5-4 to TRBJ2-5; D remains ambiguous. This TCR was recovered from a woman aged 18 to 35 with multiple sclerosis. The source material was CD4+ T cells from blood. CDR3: CAIPIAKETQYF. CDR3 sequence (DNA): TGTGCCATCCCGATCGCGAAAGAGACCCAGTACTTC.